Below are 28 T cell receptor beta chains sequenced from a single sample in a study of identical twins. TCRdb ran MiXCR on the 5' RACE reads and lists one entry per CDR3 protein. The sample contains around 490,000 distinct CDR3 sequences, 20% to 25% of which appear only once. Another study also made use of these data, one on yellow fever vaccine responses in identical twins.

Input material: CD4+ T cells sorted from blood. The source of these receptors is a woman younger than 30 in good health.

The V gene is TRBV16, the J gene TRBJ1-1; D not resolved. The CDR3 runs 13 residues. Trimming took off 0 bases at V and 5 bases at J, with 7 bases between the two ends. Germline V gene sequence: CDR1 KGHSY, CDR2 FQNENV. The CDR3 region is CASSQSTGTEAFF. DNA for the CDR3: TGTGCCAGCAGCCAATCTACTGGAACTGAAGCTTTCTTT. The whole variable domain, remainder taken from reference TRBV16 and TRBJ1-1, is GEEVAQTPKHLVRGEGQKAKLYCAPIKGHSYVFWYQQVLKNEFKFLISFQNENVFDETGMPKERFSAKCLPNSPCSLEIQATKLEDSAVYFCASSQSTGTEAFFGQGTRLTVV.

In its sample, this clonotype was seen a few times. The chain combines TRBV12-3 or TRBV12-4 with TRBJ1-4; D is ambiguous. This CDR3 has 14 amino acids. Deletions cut 11 bases from V and 5 bases from J, with 18 bases between. Here the CDR3 reads CAPLEGRINEKLFF. For the CDR3, the DNA is TGTGCCCCCCTTGAGGGCAGGATAAATGAAAAACTGTTTTTT.

Only a few counts were recorded for this clonotype. The chain uses TRBV4-2 and TRBJ1-2, with TRBD1 matching over 8 bases. The trim removed 1 base at V and 5 bases at J, leaving 6 bases unmatched. The CDR3 has 15 residues. Per germline, CDR1 LGHNA and CDR2 YNFKEQ. CDR3 bases: TGTGCCAGCAGCCAAGGACAGGGGCATCAATATGGCTACACCTTC. It codes for CASSQGQGHQYGYTF.

This clonotype appeared a few times. V usage is TRBV29-1 and J usage is TRBJ2-7, with D possibly being TRBD1 (5 bases). Trimming stripped 4 bases from V and 6 bases from J, with 13 bases between. CDR1 and CDR2 from the germline V gene are SQVTM and ANQGSEA. CDR3 size: 12 residues. The CDR3 loop reads CSVAQGPVEQYF. In nucleotides, the CDR3 is TGCAGCGTTGCTCAGGGCCCAGTCGAGCAGTACTTC.

CDR3 in DNA: TGTGCCAGCAGCCCCGGACAGGCCAACGAGCAGTACTTC. Residues: CASSPGQANEQYF. The rearrangement uses TRBV7-6 and TRBJ2-7; 7 bases agree with TRBD1. V lost 5 bases and J lost 5; bases outside the gene matches: 6. Germline V gene sequence: CDR1 SGHVS, CDR2 FNYEAQ. This CDR3 has 13 residues.

This clonotype occurred a few times. The gene calls are TRBV12-3 or TRBV12-4 and TRBJ1-1; tentatively, D is TRBD1 (6 bases). Deletions cut 6 bases from V and 1 base from J, with 12 bases between. This CDR3 is 14 amino acids long. DNA for the CDR3: TGTGCCAGCAGGTACGGACAGACGAACACTGAAGCTTTCTTT. Protein: CASRYGQTNTEAFF.

The rearrangement links TRBV20-1 to TRBJ2-7; 11 bases map to TRBD2. V was clipped by 5 bases and J by 3 bases; unmatched bases: 3. The CDR3 sequence is 13 residues long. The germline V gene encodes CDR1 DFQATT and CDR2 SNEGSKA (reference sequence). In DNA form, the CDR3 reads TGCAGTGCTGGGGGGACTAGCGGCTACGAGCAGTACTTC. Its translation is CSAGGTSGYEQYF.

The V and J genes are TRBV12-3 or TRBV12-4 and TRBJ2-1, with D perhaps matching TRBD2 (5 bases). V lost 7 bases and J lost 0, with 10 bases in between. The CDR3 is made up of 14 amino acids. The CDR3: CASISGSSYNEQFF. As DNA, the CDR3 is TGTGCCAGCATATCGGGGAGCTCCTACAATGAGCAGTTCTTC.

This clonotype has only a few counts. The rearrangement joins TRBV7-2 to TRBJ2-7, with 8 bases lining up with TRBD1. V dropped 4 bases and J dropped 2; count of bases not matched to a gene: 7. CDR1 is SGHTA and CDR2 is FQGNSA in the germline V gene. This CDR3 has 15 amino acids. The chain's CDR3 is CASSYWTGIPYEQYF. Here the CDR3 DNA reads TGTGCCAGCAGCTATTGGACAGGGATCCCCTACGAGCAGTACTTC.

In this sample, this clonotype turned up a few times. The CDR3 bases are TGTGCCAGCAGTGACAGGGATTCTCAGCCCCAGCATTTT. The encoded protein is CASSDRDSQPQHF. V usage is TRBV12-3 or TRBV12-4 and J usage is TRBJ1-5, with 7 bases lining up with TRBD1. The length of the CDR3 is 13 residues. After removal of 5 bases from V and 6 bases from J, the junction contained 4 bases not matched to a gene.

The chain carries TRBV7-9 and TRBJ1-2; possible D gene TRBD1, 5 bases. The CDR3 consists of 15 residues. V lost 5 bases to trimming and J lost 2 bases, with 15 bases between them. Germline values: CDR1 SEHNR, CDR2 FQNEAQ (reference sequence). The CDR3, as DNA: TGTGCCAGCAGCCCCTCCCGGGACGGGAACTATGGCTACACCTTC. Its translation is CASSPSRDGNYGYTF.

DNA of the CDR3: TGCGCCAGCAGACCCGGCGGACGGACTGAAGAGACCCAGTACTTC. It is translated as CASRPGGRTEETQYF. The chain combines TRBV5-1 with TRBJ2-5, with a tentative D call TRBD2 (5 bases). V shed 5 bases and J shed 3 bases, with 17 bases lying between them. This CDR3 is built from 15 residues. Germline-derived CDR1 and CDR2 are SGHRS and YFSETQ.

The genes are TRBV29-1 and TRBJ2-1; 15 bases align to TRBD2. CDR3 length: 15 amino acids. V dropped 6 bases and J dropped 7; count of bases not matched to a gene: 7. The V gene's germline CDR1 is SQVTM and CDR2 ANQGSEA. The CDR3 reads CSVDYGTSGRNEQFF. CDR3 DNA: TGCAGCGTGGACTACGGGACTAGCGGGAGGAATGAGCAGTTCTTC.

This clonotype was detected a few times. The chain combines TRBV7-9 with TRBJ2-5, with D tentatively TRBD2 (7 bases). Trimming removed 8 bases from V and 4 bases from J, with 17 bases in between. The germline gives CDR1 SEHNR, CDR2 FQNEAQ (reference sequence). The CDR3 is 14 amino acids. This CDR3 is CASAERGGRETQYF. CDR3 bases: TGTGCCAGCGCAGAGAGGGGGGGCCGAGAGACCCAGTACTTC.

There are a few counts of this clonotype. The V call is TRBV5-1, the J call TRBJ2-5, with 9 bases aligning to TRBD2. J was trimmed by 1 base and V by 5 bases; bases with no gene match: 3. The CDR3 loop spans 14 amino acids. Germline V gene lookup returns CDR1 SGHRS and CDR2 YFSETQ. The DNA of the CDR3 is TGCGCCAGCAGATGGACTAGCGCCCAAGAGACCCAGTACTTC. This encodes CASRWTSAQETQYF.

The chain couples TRBV10-1 to TRBJ1-4; maybe TRBD1 (5 bases). Germline V gives CDR1 WNHNN, CDR2 SYGVQD (reference sequence). The V gene lost 7 bases and the J gene lost 8 bases, with 11 bases spanning the gap. The CDR3 runs 12 residues. CDR3 bases: TGCGCCAGCAAGCAGGGACCGGAAAAACTGTTTTTT. Translation gives CASKQGPEKLFF.

This clonotype occurred a few times. The rearrangement links TRBV10-3 to TRBJ1-1; D gene ambiguous. Trimming pared 10 bases from V and 2 bases from J, leaving 14 bases between. The CDR3 has 13 amino acids. Germline values: CDR1 ENHRY, CDR2 SYGVKD. The CDR3 coding sequence is TGTGCCAACTCCCCGACCTCCAACACTGAAGCTTTCTTT. Translated, it gives CANSPTSNTEAFF.

This clonotype was seen a few times. V gene TRBV5-1 combines with J gene TRBJ2-5, with a possible D match to TRBD2 (6 bases). The V gene lost 2 bases and the J gene lost 5 bases, with 10 bases spanning the gap. CDR1 and CDR2 (germline): SGHRS, YFSETQ. This CDR3 spans 13 amino acids. CDR3 DNA: TGCGCCAGCAGCTTCACGGGGGAGGAGACCCAGTACTTC. Encoded protein: CASSFTGEETQYF.

The rearrangement joins TRBV2 to TRBJ2-1, with 8 bases aligning to TRBD2. V lost 10 bases to trimming and J lost 6 bases; unmatched junction nucleotides: 11. Germline values: CDR1 SNHLY, CDR2 FYNNEI. CDR3 size: 14 residues. CDR3 amino acids: CAIKGETSVNEQFF. The CDR3, as DNA: TGTGCCATTAAGGGGGAGACTAGCGTCAATGAGCAGTTCTTC.

This chain connects TRBV20-1 to TRBJ2-5; possibly TRBD1 or TRBD2 for D (5 bases each). This CDR3 spans 13 amino acids. Germline V CDR1 and CDR2: DFQATT, SNEGSKA (reference sequence). Trimming took off 3 bases at V and 5 bases at J, with 13 bases between the two ends. The CDR3: CSARIIEGETQYF. In DNA form, the CDR3 reads TGCAGTGCTAGGATTATAGAGGGGGAGACCCAGTACTTC.

V and J are TRBV29-1 and TRBJ2-4, with D hard to call. Trimming took off 0 bases at V and 7 bases at J, with 13 bases between the two ends. CDR3 size: 14 residues. Germline-derived CDR1 and CDR2 are SQVTM and ANQGSEA. CDR3 region: CSVEDGSARNIQYF. DNA for the CDR3: TGCAGCGTTGAAGATGGCAGCGCCCGGAACATTCAGTACTTC.

This clonotype was seen ten or more times. The chain combines TRBV3-1 with TRBJ1-5; D is undetermined. The CDR3 is made up of 13 amino acids. The germline V gene encodes CDR1 LGHDT and CDR2 YNNKEL (reference sequence). The V end lost 1 base, the J end lost 4 bases, and 5 bases lay between the germline ends. In nucleotides, the CDR3 is TGTGCCAGCAGCCAAGGGGCTAATCAGCCCCAGCATTTT. As protein: CASSQGANQPQHF.

The rearrangement links TRBV11-3 to TRBJ2-7, with 9 bases that match TRBD1. Germline V lookup: CDR1 SGHNT, CDR2 YENEEA. The CDR3 is 15 amino acids. The J segment lost 4 bases and the V segment lost 3 bases, leaving 7 bases of the junction unmatched. CDR3 region: CASSLFGQGIYEQYF. The CDR3, as DNA: TGTGCCAGCAGCTTGTTCGGACAGGGGATATACGAGCAGTACTTC. Full variable domain (outside the CDR3, taken from reference TRBV11-3 and TRBJ2-7): EAGVVQSPRYKIIEKKQPVAFWCNPISGHNTLYWYLQNLGQGPELLIRYENEEAVDDSQLPKDRFSAERLKGVDSTLKIQPAELGDSAVYLCASSLFGQGIYEQYFGPGTRLTVT.

This clonotype was picked up a small number of times. The V and J genes are TRBV9 and TRBJ2-3, with D possibly called TRBD1 or TRBD2 (5 bases each). Germline loops: CDR1 SGDLS, CDR2 YYNGEE. V was cut by 0 bases and J by 0 bases, with 14 bases left in between. The CDR3 runs 17 residues. The CDR3 coding sequence is TGTGCCAGCAGCGTAGGGGGGTCCGGCAGTAGCACAGATACGCAGTATTTT. This gives the protein CASSVGGSGSSTDTQYF.

This clonotype was seen only a few times. This chain connects TRBV19 to TRBJ2-1, with 7 positions matching TRBD1. The CDR3 contains 15 residues. With V trimmed by 6 bases and J by 9 bases, 14 bases remained unmatched. Germline loops: CDR1 LNHDA, CDR2 SQIVND (reference sequence). The CDR3 spells CASSKVKGTVGEQFF. CDR3 coding DNA: TGTGCCAGTAGCAAAGTAAAAGGGACAGTTGGTGAGCAGTTCTTC.

The chain has TRBV20-1 and TRBJ1-2; 7 bases agree with TRBD1. The CDR3 runs 12 residues. The germline V gene encodes CDR1 DFQATT and CDR2 SNEGSKA (reference sequence). V lost 7 bases and J lost 4; bases outside the gene matches: 6. As DNA, the CDR3 is TGCAGTGACGACAGGGTGGCCTATGGCTACACCTTC. Protein sequence: CSDDRVAYGYTF.

This clonotype appeared a few times. The V and J genes are TRBV24-1 and TRBJ2-1, with D perhaps matching TRBD2 (5 bases). The CDR3 is 14 residues long. From germline, CDR1 is KGHDR and CDR2 SFDVKD. Trimming removed 3 bases from V and 6 bases from J, with 11 bases in between. The CDR3 loop is CATSDRSEPNEQFF. CDR3 DNA: TGTGCCACCAGTGATCGTAGCGAGCCCAATGAGCAGTTCTTC.

This clonotype has more than one count but fewer than ten. The chain combines TRBV3-1 with TRBJ1-2, with 9 positions matching TRBD1. CDR1 and CDR2 from the germline V gene are LGHDT and YNNKEL (reference sequence). This CDR3 contains 14 residues. The ends lost 5 bases at V and 4 bases at J; junction bases unmatched: 5. The CDR3 region has the DNA TGTGCCAGCAGCTTGACAGGGGGAAGCTATGGCTACACCTTC. Its translation: CASSLTGGSYGYTF.